The 16 T cell receptor beta chains given below trace back to one sample, sequenced in a study of blood T cell repertoires in COVID-19. This table comes from immunoSEQ multiplex PCR, and its TCRdb copy is limited to in-frame clones, with some not included. This sample carries approximately 190,000 clones, roughly 82% of them seen once, and the ten largest clones take approximately 8%. Material for sequencing was peripheral blood. Receptor source: an older woman with COVID-19, enrolled during active disease.

The V call is TRBV18, the J call TRBJ1-1, with 7 bases fitting TRBD1. Trimming at V came to 6 bases and at J to 0 bases, leaving 4 bases not matched to a gene. The CDR3 loop spans 14 amino acids. Germline V gives CDR1 KGHSH, CDR2 LQKENI. As DNA, the CDR3 is TGTGCCAGCTCTTTACAGGGGATGAACACTGAAGCTTTCTTT. Protein sequence: CASSLQGMNTEAFF.

The CDR3 DNA reads as TGCAGCGCGGCCGGACAGGGGGTGGGAGATACGCAGTATTTT. It codes for CSAAGQGVGDTQYF. The chain employs TRBV29-1 and TRBJ2-3, with 10 bases aligning to TRBD1. The V segment lost 7 bases and the J segment 5 bases; nucleotides outside the gene matches: 9. The CDR3 loop spans 14 amino acids. Germline V gene lookup returns CDR1 SQVTM and CDR2 ANQGSEA.

The genes are TRBV25-1 and TRBJ2-7; D may be TRBD1 (6 bases). The V gene's germline CDR1 is MGHDK and CDR2 SYGVNS. This CDR3 is built from 14 residues. Trimming cost V 5 bases and J 2 bases, with 13 bases left between them. The CDR3 protein is CASSTGTLAYEQYF. The CDR3 coding sequence is TGTGCCAGCAGTACCGGGACACTTGCCTACGAGCAGTACTTC.

This chain joins TRBV6-5 and TRBJ2-2, with 7 bases fitting TRBD1. The CDR3 has 15 amino acids. CDR1 is MNHEY, CDR2 SVGAGI, per germline. Germline trimming cut 5 bases from V and 4 bases from J; bases unmatched to any gene: 7. The CDR3 DNA reads TGTGCCAGCAGTCCTCGGACAGGTCCCACCGGGGAGCTGTTTTTT. Protein sequence: CASSPRTGPTGELFF.

The V and J genes are TRBV28 and TRBJ1-2; TRBD1 agrees at 8 bases. Germline lookup yields CDR1 MDHEN and CDR2 SYDVKM. V shed 6 bases, J shed 0 bases, and the junction held 6 bases outside the gene matches. This CDR3 spans 15 amino acids. CDR3 sequence (DNA): TGTGCCAGCAGGGATAGGGACAGGTCTAACTATGGCTACACCTTC. Its translation: CASRDRDRSNYGYTF.

The chain carries TRBV7-9 and TRBJ2-5; 13 bases align to TRBD2. Germline CDR1 and CDR2: SEHNR and FQNEAQ (reference sequence). CDR3 length equals 15 residues. The CDR3 DNA is TGTGAGGGCGGGGGGACTAGCGGGGAACAAGAGACCCAGTACTTC. It encodes CEGGGTSGEQETQYF. Full variable domain (missing parts from reference TRBV7-9 and TRBJ2-5): DTGVSQNPRHKITKRGQNVTFRCDPISEHNRLYWYRQTLGQGPEFLTYFQNEAQLEKSRLLSDRFSAERPKGSFSTLEIQRTEQGDSAMYLCEGGGTSGEQETQYFGPGTRLLVL.

V is TRBV13 and J is TRBJ2-7; possibly TRBD1 for D (6 bases). Deletions cut 0 bases from V and 6 bases from J, with 18 bases between. The CDR3 has 16 residues. The germline V gene has CDR1 PRHDT and CDR2 FYEKMQ (reference sequence). CDR3 region: CASSLGRLAVGGEQYV. In DNA form, the CDR3 reads TGTGCCAGCAGCTTAGGCCGGCTTGCGGTAGGGGGCGAGCAGTACGTC.

The chain links TRBV7-2 to TRBJ1-4; D may be TRBD1 (5 bases). Germline CDR1 and CDR2: SGHTA and FQGNSA. Deletions cut 1 base from V and 3 bases from J, with 9 bases between. The CDR3 covers 15 residues. The CDR3 protein is CASSLGGRSNEKLFF. The CDR3 nucleotides are TGTGCCAGCAGCTTAGGGGGGAGGTCTAATGAAAAACTGTTTTTT.

This sequence joins TRBV5-5 and TRBJ1-4; 10 bases line up with TRBD1. The CDR3 spans 17 residues. Trimming took 6 bases from V and 8 from J; bases not matched to a gene: 16. Germline V CDR1 and CDR2: SGHKS, YYEKEE (reference sequence). CDR3 loop: CASTEVPGQGISEKLFF. DNA for the CDR3: TGTGCCAGCACGGAAGTTCCGGGACAGGGGATTTCGGAAAAACTGTTTTTT.

In this sample, this clone turned up a few times. J is TRBJ1-2 and V is TRBV9; D possibly corresponds to TRBD1 (5 bases). This CDR3 is 19 amino acids long. V was cut by 2 bases and J by 1 base, with 24 bases left in between. Germline CDR1 is SGDLS and CDR2 is YYNGEE. The CDR3 loop reads CASSVERTIGFTHNYGYTF. CDR3 DNA: TGTGCCAGCAGCGTGGAACGGACAATCGGCTTCACGCATAACTATGGCTACACCTTC. Together with reference TRBV9 and TRBJ1-2, the CDR3 gives the full variable domain: DSGVTQTPKHLITATGQRVTLRCSPRSGDLSVYWYQQSLDQGLQFLIQYYNGEERAKGNILERFSAQQFPDLHSELNLSSLELGDSALYFCASSVERTIGFTHNYGYTFGSGTRLTVV.

This clone turned up a few times. This chain links TRBV15 with TRBJ2-3, with 12 nucleotides matching TRBD1. The V gene end was trimmed by 9 bases and the J gene end by 4 bases; junction bases not matched to a gene: 11. The CDR3 contains 16 residues. CDR1 is LNHNV, CDR2 YYDKDF, per germline (reference sequence). This CDR3 reads CATQPGQGAPADTQYF. CDR3 bases: TGTGCCACTCAGCCGGGACAGGGGGCCCCCGCAGATACGCAGTATTTT.

The chain has TRBV19 and TRBJ1-5, with TRBD1 matching over 7 bases. J lost 4 bases, V lost 9 bases, and 9 bases had no gene match. Germline V lookup: CDR1 LNHDA, CDR2 SQIVND (reference sequence). The CDR3 has 14 amino acids. The CDR3, as DNA: TGTGCCAGCCACCTCTGGGACAGTAATCAGCCCCAGCATTTT. Protein product: CASHLWDSNQPQHF.

The V gene is TRBV5-1, the J gene TRBJ1-6; no clear D gene. Germline V gene lookup returns CDR1 SGHRS and CDR2 YFSETQ. The V and J ends lost 6 bases and 6 bases respectively, with 10 bases between them. The CDR3 length is 13 residues. CDR3 DNA sequence: TGCGCCAGCACCGAGACGGGTAATTCACCCCTCCACTTT. Protein product: CASTETGNSPLHF.

The V gene is TRBV3-1 (or the pseudogene TRBV3-2), the J gene TRBJ2-5; tentatively, D is TRBD2 (6 bases). The ends were cut back, 4 bases at V and 1 base at J, with 13 bases in the middle. Germline V lookup: CDR1 LGHDT, CDR2 YNNKEL (reference sequence). The CDR3 spans 15 residues. The CDR3 DNA sequence: TGTGCCAGCAGCCTCCGCGGGGCGATCCAAGAGACCCAGTACTTC. It encodes CASSLRGAIQETQYF.

The chain uses TRBV2 and TRBJ2-4; 7 nucleotides match TRBD1. This CDR3 is 15 amino acids long. Trimming cost V 6 bases and J 0 bases; bases outside gene matches: 5. Germline CDR1 and CDR2: SNHLY and FYNNEI. Here the CDR3 reads CASSPWTGAKNIQYF. DNA for the CDR3: TGTGCCAGCAGCCCCTGGACAGGAGCCAAAAACATTCAGTACTTC. Full variable domain (remainder filled in from reference TRBV2 and TRBJ2-4): EPEVTQTPSHQVTQMGQEVILRCVPISNHLYFYWYRQILGQKVEFLVSFYNNEISEKSEIFDDQFSVERPDGSNFTLKIRSTKLEDSAMYFCASSPWTGAKNIQYFGAGTRLSVL.

This chain links TRBV3-1 (or the pseudogene TRBV3-2) with TRBJ2-7, with D possibly TRBD1 on 6 matching bases. Germline lookup yields CDR1 LGHDT and CDR2 YNNKEL (reference sequence). Trimming took off 3 bases at V and 7 bases at J, with 16 bases between the two ends. The CDR3 consists of 14 residues. CDR3 region: CASSQNQGPTEQYF. CDR3 bases: TGTGCCAGCAGCCAGAACCAGGGGCCTACGGAGCAGTACTTC.